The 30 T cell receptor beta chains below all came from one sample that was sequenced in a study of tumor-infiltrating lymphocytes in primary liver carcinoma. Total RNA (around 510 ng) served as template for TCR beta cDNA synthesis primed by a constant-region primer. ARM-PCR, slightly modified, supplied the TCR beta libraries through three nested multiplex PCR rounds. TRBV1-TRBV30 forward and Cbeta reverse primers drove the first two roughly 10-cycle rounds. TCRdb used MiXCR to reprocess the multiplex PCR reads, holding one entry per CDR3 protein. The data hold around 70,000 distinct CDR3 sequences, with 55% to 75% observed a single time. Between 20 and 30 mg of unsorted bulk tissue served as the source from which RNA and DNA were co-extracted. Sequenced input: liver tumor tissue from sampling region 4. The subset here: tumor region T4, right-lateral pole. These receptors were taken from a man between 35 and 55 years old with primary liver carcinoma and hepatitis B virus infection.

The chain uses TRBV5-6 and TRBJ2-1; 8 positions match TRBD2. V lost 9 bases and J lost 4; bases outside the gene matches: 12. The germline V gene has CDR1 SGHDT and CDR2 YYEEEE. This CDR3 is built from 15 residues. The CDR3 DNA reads TGTGCCAACACCTCGAGAGCGGGGGAGTACAATGAGCAGTTCTTC. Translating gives CANTSRAGEYNEQFF. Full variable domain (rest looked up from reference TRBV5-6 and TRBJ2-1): DAGVTQSPTHLIKTRGQQVTLRCSPKSGHDTVSWYQQALGQGPQFIFQYYEEEERQRGNFPDRFSGHQFPNYSSELNVNALLLGDSALYLCANTSRAGEYNEQFFGPGTRLTVL.

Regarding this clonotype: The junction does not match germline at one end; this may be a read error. CDR3 sequence reads: CASRCAVDGTGELFF. The CDR3 DNA reads TGTGCCAGCAGATGCGCAGTGGACGGCACCGGGGAACTATTCTTT. The chain links TRBV6-5 to TRBJ2-2, with D maybe TRBD2 (5 bases). Germline assignment: CDR1 MNHEY and CDR2 SVGAGI. This CDR3 comprises 15 residues.

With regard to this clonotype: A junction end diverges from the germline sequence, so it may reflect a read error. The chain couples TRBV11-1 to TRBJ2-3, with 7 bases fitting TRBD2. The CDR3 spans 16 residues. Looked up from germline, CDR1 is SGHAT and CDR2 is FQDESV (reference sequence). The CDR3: CTSSLGTITQTDTQYF. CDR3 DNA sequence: TGTACCAGCAGCCTAGGGACTATCACACAAACAGATACGCAGTATTTT.

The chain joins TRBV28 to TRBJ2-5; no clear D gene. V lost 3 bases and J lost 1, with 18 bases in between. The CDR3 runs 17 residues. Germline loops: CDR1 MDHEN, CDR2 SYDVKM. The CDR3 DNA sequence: TGTGCCAGCAGTTTCTTAGAACAAGGATGGGGCCAAGAGACCCAGTACTTC. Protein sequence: CASSFLEQGWGQETQYF.

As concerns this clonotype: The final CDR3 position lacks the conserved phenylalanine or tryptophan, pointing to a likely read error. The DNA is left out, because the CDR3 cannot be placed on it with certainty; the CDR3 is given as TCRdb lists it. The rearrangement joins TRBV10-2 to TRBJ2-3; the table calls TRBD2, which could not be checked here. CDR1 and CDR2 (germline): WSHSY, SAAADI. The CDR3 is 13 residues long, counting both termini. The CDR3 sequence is CASTQGFELAKYL.

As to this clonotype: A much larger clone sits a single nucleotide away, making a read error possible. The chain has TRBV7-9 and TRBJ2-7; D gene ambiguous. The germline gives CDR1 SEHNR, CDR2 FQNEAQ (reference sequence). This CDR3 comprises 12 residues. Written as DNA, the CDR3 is TGTGCCAGCAGCTTGGGCTCCTACAAGCAGTACTTC. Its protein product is CASSLGSYKQYF.

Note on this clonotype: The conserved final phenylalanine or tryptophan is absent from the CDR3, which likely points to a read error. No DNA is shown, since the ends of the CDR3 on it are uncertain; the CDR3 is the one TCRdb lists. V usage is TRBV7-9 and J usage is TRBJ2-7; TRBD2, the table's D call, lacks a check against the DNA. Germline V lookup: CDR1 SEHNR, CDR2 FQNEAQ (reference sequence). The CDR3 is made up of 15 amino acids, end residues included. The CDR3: CASSSAGTSLDEQYY.

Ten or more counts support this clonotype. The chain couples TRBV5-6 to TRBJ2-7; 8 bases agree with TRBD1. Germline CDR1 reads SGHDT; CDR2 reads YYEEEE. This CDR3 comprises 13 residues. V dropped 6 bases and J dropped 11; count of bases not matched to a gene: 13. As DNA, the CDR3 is TGTGCCAGCAAGGAGACAGGGGCCTCCCGGGAGTACTTC. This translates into CASKETGASREYF.

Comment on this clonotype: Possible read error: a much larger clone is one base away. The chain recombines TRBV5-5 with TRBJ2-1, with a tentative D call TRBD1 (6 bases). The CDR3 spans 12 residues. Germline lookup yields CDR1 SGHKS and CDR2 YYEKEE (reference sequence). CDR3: CANSSAGAKQFF. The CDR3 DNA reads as TGTGCCAACAGCTCAGCAGGGGCCAAGCAGTTCTTC.

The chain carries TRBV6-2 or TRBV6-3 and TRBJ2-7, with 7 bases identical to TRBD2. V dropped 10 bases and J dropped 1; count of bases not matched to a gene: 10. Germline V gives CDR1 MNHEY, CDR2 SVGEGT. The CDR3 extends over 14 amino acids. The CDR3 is CATRSGDGSYEQYF. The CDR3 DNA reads TGTGCCACCAGGAGCGGGGACGGTTCCTACGAGCAGTACTTC.

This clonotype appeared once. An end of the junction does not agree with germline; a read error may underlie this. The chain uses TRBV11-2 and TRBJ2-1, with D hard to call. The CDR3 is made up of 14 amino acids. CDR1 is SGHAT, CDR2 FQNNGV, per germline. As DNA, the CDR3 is TGTGCCAGTAGCTCCGCTGCATGCGGTAATGTGCAGTTCTTC. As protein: CASSSAACGNVQFF.

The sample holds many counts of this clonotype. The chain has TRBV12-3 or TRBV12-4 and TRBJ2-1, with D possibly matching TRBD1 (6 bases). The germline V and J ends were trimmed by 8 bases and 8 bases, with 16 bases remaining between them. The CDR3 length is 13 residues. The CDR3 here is CASGQQGPDEQFF. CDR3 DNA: TGTGCCAGCGGACAACAGGGCCCCGATGAGCAGTTCTTC.

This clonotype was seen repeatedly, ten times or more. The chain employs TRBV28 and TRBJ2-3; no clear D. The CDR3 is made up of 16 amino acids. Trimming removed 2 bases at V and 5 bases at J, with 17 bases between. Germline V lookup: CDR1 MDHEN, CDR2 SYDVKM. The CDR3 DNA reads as TGTGCCAGCAGTTTAGCCCCGTTTTCTCAGCGAGATACGCAGTATTTT. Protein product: CASSLAPFSQRDTQYF.

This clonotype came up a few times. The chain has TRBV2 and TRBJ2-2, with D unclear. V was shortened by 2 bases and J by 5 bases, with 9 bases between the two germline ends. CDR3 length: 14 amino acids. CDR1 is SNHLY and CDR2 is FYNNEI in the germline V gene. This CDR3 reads CASSETRRTGELFF. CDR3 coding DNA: TGTGCCAGCAGTGAAACAAGGCGGACCGGGGAGCTGTTTTTT.

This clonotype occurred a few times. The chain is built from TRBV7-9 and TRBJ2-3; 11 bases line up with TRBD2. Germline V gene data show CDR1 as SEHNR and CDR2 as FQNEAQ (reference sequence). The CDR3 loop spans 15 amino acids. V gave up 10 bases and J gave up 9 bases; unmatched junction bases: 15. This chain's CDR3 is CANSLLAGEAQTQYF. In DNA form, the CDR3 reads TGTGCCAACAGTTTACTAGCGGGGGAGGCCCAGACGCAGTATTTT. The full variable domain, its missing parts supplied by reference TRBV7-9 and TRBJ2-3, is DTGVSQNPRHKITKRGQNVTFRCDPISEHNRLYWYRQTLGQGPEFLTYFQNEAQLEKSRLLSDRFSAERPKGSFSTLEIQRTEQGDSAMYLCANSLLAGEAQTQYFGPGTRLTVL.

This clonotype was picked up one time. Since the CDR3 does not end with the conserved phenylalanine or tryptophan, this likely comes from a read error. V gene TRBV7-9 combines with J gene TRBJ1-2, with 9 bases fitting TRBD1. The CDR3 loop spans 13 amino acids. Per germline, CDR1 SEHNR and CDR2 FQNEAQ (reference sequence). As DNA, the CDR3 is TGTGCCAGCGGCTTGACAGGGGGCTATGGCTACACCCTC. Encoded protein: CASGLTGGYGYTL.

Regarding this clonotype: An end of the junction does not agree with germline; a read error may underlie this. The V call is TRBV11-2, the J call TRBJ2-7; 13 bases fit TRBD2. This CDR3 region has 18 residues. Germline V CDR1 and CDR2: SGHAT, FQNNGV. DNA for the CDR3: TGTGCCAGCAGCCTATCCGTTGGACTAGCGGGAGCGGGGTACGGGCAGTACTTC. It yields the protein CASSLSVGLAGAGYGQYF.

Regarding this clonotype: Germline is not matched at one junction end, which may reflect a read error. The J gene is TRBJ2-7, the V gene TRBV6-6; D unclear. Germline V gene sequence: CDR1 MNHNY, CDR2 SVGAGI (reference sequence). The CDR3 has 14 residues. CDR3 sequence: CASSYSGGNYEQNF. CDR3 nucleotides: TGTGCCAGTAGTTACTCGGGTGGGAACTACGAGCAGAACTTC.

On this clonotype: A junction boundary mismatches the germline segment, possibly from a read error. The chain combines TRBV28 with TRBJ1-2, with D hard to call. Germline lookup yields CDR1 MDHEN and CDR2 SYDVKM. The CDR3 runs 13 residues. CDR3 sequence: CASSLGGVAGVSF. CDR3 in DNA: TGTGCCAGCAGCCTAGGTGGGGTAGCAGGAGTTTCCTTC.

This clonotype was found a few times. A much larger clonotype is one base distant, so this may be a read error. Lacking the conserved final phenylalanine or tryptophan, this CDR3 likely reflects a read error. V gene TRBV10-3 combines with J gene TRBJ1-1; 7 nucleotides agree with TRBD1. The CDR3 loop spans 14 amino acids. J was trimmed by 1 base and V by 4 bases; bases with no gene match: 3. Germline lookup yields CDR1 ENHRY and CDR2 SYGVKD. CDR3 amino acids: CAISGQGWNTEAFI. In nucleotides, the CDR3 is TGTGCCATCAGTGGACAGGGTTGGAACACTGAAGCTTTCATT.

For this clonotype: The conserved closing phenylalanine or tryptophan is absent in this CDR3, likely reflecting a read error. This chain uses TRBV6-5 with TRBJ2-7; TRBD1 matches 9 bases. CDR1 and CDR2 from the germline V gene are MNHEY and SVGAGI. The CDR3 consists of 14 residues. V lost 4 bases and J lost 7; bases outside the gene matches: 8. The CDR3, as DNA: TGTGCCAGCAGTTCATCCCGGGACAGGGTGGAGCAGTACTCT. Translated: CASSSSRDRVEQYS.

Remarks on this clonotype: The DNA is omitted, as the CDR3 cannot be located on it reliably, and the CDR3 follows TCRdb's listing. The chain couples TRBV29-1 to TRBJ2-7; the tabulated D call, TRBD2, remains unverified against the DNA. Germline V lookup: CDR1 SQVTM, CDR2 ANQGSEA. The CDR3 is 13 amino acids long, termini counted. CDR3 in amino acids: CGVGSGASHKQYF.

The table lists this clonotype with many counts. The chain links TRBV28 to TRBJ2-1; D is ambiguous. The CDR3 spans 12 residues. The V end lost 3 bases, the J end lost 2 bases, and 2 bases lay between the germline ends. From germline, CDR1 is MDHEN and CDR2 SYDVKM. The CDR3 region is CASSLTYNEQFF. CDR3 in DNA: TGTGCCAGCAGTTTGACCTACAATGAGCAGTTCTTC.

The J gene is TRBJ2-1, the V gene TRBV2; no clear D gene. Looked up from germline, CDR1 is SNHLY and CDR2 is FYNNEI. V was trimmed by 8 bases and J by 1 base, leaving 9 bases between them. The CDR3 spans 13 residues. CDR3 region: CASVKQSYNEQFF. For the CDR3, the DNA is TGTGCCAGCGTGAAGCAATCCTACAATGAGCAGTTCTTC.

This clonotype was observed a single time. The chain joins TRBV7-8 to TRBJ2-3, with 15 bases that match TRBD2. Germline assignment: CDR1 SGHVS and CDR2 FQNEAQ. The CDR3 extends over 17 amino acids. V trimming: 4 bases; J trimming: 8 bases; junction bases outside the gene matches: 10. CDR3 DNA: TGTGCCAGCAGCTCACGGACTAGCGGGAGGGGAAGAGTTACGCAGTATTTT. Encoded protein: CASSSRTSGRGRVTQYF.

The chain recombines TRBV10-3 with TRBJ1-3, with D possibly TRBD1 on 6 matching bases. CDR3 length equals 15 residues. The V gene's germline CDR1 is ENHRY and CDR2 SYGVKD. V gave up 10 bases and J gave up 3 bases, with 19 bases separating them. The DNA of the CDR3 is TGTGCCACCCGAGACTGGGGGCCTTTTGGAAACACCATATATTTT. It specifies CATRDWGPFGNTIYF.

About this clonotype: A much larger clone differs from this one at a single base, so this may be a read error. In nucleotides, the CDR3 is TGTGCCTGGACTGGTCTATACAATGAGCAGTTCTTC. It translates to CAWTGLYNEQFF. This rearrangement joins TRBV30 to TRBJ2-1, with D unresolved. Deletions cut 4 bases from V and 4 bases from J, with 8 bases between. This CDR3 spans 12 amino acids. Germline CDR1 reads GTSNPN; CDR2 reads SVGIG (reference sequence). Using reference TRBV30 and TRBJ2-1 for the parts outside the CDR3, the full variable domain is SQTIHQWPATLVQPVGSPLSLECTVEGTSNPNLYWYRQAAGRGLQLLFYSVGIGQISSEVPQNLSASRPQDRQFILSSKKLLLSDSGFYLCAWTGLYNEQFFGPGTRLTVL.

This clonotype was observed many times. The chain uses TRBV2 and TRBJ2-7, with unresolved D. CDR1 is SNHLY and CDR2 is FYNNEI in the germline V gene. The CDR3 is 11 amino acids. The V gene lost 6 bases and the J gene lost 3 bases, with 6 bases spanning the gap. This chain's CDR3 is CASRSLYEQYF. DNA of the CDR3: TGTGCCAGCAGAAGTCTCTACGAGCAGTACTTC.

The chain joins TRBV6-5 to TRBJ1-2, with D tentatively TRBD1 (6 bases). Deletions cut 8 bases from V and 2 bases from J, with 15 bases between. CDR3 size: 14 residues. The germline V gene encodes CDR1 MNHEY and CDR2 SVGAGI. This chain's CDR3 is CASAQTGGNYGYTF. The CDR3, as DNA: TGTGCCAGCGCCCAGACGGGGGGCAACTATGGCTACACCTTC.

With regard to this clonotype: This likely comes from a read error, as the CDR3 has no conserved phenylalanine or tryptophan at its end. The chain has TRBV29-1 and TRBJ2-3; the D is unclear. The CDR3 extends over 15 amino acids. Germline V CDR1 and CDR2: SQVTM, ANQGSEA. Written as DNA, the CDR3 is TGCAGCGTTGGAAGCTGTCTGCTAGGAACAGAAACGCAGTATTTA. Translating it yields CSVGSCLLGTETQYL.